Listed below are T cell receptor beta chains from one sample, sequenced in a study of blood T cell repertoires in COVID-19. The repertoire was sequenced with immunoSEQ multiplex PCR; TCRdb's copy has only in-frame clones and lacks some. The sample lists under 300,000 clones, roughly 84% occurring once. Sequencing was performed on peripheral blood. The receptors shown here come from a woman aged 40-49 years who had recovered from COVID-19. Each CDR3 is given with its conserved first and last residue. D genes are given only for firm matches. For some rows the clone size is stated as once, few or many, or as a class when expanded; others skip it.

size	D	V	J	DNA	CDR3
-	TRBD1	TRBV6-2/TRBV6-3	TRBJ2-7	TGTGCCAGCAGTTGGGACAGTTCCTCCTACGAGCAGTACTTC	CASSWDSSSYEQYF
few	TRBD1	TRBV3-1/TRBV3-2	TRBJ2-1	TGTGCCAGCAGCTACGGGACAGCTAACAATGAGCAGTTCTTC	CASSYGTANNEQFF
-	-	TRBV29-1	TRBJ2-7	TGCAGCGTTGGACTAGTTTACGAGCAGTACTTC	CSVGLVYEQYF
few	-	TRBV29-1	TRBJ2-7	TGCAGCGTTGTGGCTCAATACGAGCAGTACTTC	CSVVAQYEQYF
-	-	TRBV5-4	TRBJ2-5	TGTGCCAGCAGCGGAGGGGGGGCGAGGGAGACCCAGTACTTC	CASSGGGARETQYF
few	-	TRBV28	TRBJ1-2	TGTGCCAGCAGAGAGAGGAGCTATGGCTACACCTTC	CASRERSYGYTF
-	TRBD2	TRBV11-3	TRBJ2-2	TGTGCCAGCAGCTTCAGCGGGGGGGCCGTGGCGAACACCGGGGAGCTGTTTTTT	CASSFSGGAVANTGELFF
-	-	TRBV30	TRBJ1-3	TGTGCCTGGAGGCTCAGGGCTGGAAACACCATATATTTT	CAWRLRAGNTIYF
-	TRBD1	TRBV10-3	TRBJ1-2	TGTGCCATCGGCGAATTACAGGGGAACGGCTACACCTTC	CAIGELQGNGYTF
-	TRBD1	TRBV6-2/TRBV6-3	TRBJ2-7	TGTGCCAGCAGTTACGTGGGACAGAGGCAATACGAGCAGTACTTC	CASSYVGQRQYEQYF
-	-	TRBV6-5	TRBJ1-1	TGTGCCAGCAGGGGGGGGAGAGGGACTGAAGCTTTCTTT	CASRGGRGTEAFF
once	TRBD2	TRBV5-5	TRBJ2-3	TGTGCCAGCAGCTTGGGGACTAGCGGGAGTTCAGATACGCAGTATTTT	CASSLGTSGSSDTQYF
-	TRBD1	TRBV28	TRBJ2-5	TGTGCCAGCAGTCGCTTAGGGACAGACAAAGAGACCCAGTACTTC	CASSRLGTDKETQYF
-	TRBD2	TRBV11-2	TRBJ2-3	TGTGCCAGCAGCTTTCTCTTGGCGGGAGGGCCCACAGATACGCAGTATTTT	CASSFLLAGGPTDTQYF
-	-	TRBV13	TRBJ2-1	TGTGCCAGCAGCTTATTAACACAGCACAATGAGCAGTTCTTC	CASSLLTQHNEQFF
-	TRBD1	TRBV24-1	TRBJ2-2	TGTGCCATCTATTATTCCCGGGACAGGGACACCGGGGAGCTGTTTTTT	CAIYYSRDRDTGELFF
-	TRBD1	TRBV19	TRBJ2-7	TGTGCCAGTAGTCCGGGGACAGGGGCAGGCTACGAGCAGTACTTC	CASSPGTGAGYEQYF
-	TRBD1	TRBV6-5	TRBJ2-5	TGTGCCAGCACCGGGACAGGGGGCTCAGAGACCCAGTACTTC	CASTGTGGSETQYF
-	-	TRBV28	TRBJ2-4	TGTGCCAGCAGTCTCGTCAAGGGGAACATTCAGTACTTC	CASSLVKGNIQYF
-	TRBD1	TRBV27	TRBJ2-5	TGTGCCAGCAGCCCCGAGACAGGGATCGGGACCCAGTACTTC	CASSPETGIGTQYF
once	TRBD2	TRBV9	TRBJ2-1	TGTGCCAGCAGCGTAGTCGCGGGAGGGCTCAATGAGCAGTTCTTC	CASSVVAGGLNEQFF
-	TRBD2	TRBV7-7	TRBJ2-5	TGTGCTAGCAGCCCGAGACTAGCGGGCTCCTTAGAGACCCAGTACTTC	CASSPRLAGSLETQYF
-	-	TRBV4-3	TRBJ2-7	TGCGCCAGCAGCCAAGGGAGGGTCCAATACGAGCAGTACTTC	CASSQGRVQYEQYF
-	TRBD2	TRBV18	TRBJ2-7	TGTGCCAGCTCACCAAATACCCCGGGAGGGTTGGGCGAGCAGTACTTC	CASSPNTPGGLGEQYF
-	-	TRBV9	TRBJ1-5	TGTGCCAGCAGCGGAGGCGGCGGTAGCAATCAGCCCCAGCATTTT	CASSGGGGSNQPQHF
-	TRBD2	TRBV11-2	TRBJ2-5	TGTGCCAGCAGCTTAGGGGGTATAGCGGGGGGCCAAGAGACCCAGTACTTC	CASSLGGIAGGQETQYF
few	-	TRBV5-1	TRBJ1-1	TGCGCCAGCAGCTTGGGCAGGCCCGACACTGAAGCTTTCTTT	CASSLGRPDTEAFF
-	-	TRBV11-2	TRBJ2-7	TGTGCCAGCAGGGGAGAAACCCCCTACGAGCAGTACTTC	CASRGETPYEQYF
-	-	TRBV7-2	TRBJ1-5	TGTGCCAGCAGCTTAACAGGGCAGGTGGATCAGCCCCAGCATTTT	CASSLTGQVDQPQHF
-	-	TRBV27	TRBJ1-5	TGTGCCAGCAGTTTCGTCAGAGGGAACAATCAGCCCCAGCATTTT	CASSFVRGNNQPQHF